The TCR beta chain described here comes from a study of yellow fever vaccine responses in identical twins listed by TCRdb under 2018. For the wider study: In the study, vaccine-responding T cell clones were precisely tracked in identical twins. Paper-wide results and their limitations: According to the authors, in identical twins the way T cells responded to vaccination appeared partly convergent and partly personalized.

The V end loses 1 base and the J end loses 8 bases, and a stretch of 15 bases separates them. From the cysteine through the phenylalanine, the CDR3 covers 15 amino acids. The only DNA kept is the CDR3, 45 bases in frame from the first base. CDR1 and CDR2 (MGHRA, YSYEKL) derive from the germline V gene. The library was produced with RT-PCR. The reads were generated on an Illumina HiSeq 2500. TCRdb reanalyzed the raw reads on its own, using fastp at Q25 for trimming and MiXCR for clone calling, and kept in-frame beta chains. Records with the same CDR3 protein are collapsed into one entry carrying the most frequent genes and DNA. The sample profile shows around 2,200 distinct CDR3 sequences; 8.7% of them were found once. About 4.9% of the sample is in the top ten clones. This clonotype is characterized as large (0.1 to 1%). Its target antigen remains unknown. Base-call qualities are not available, and no considerably larger clone is one nucleotide away.

This TCR came from a woman aged 18-29 years who received the yellow fever vaccine. Donor details come from another sample of the same person, matched by shared clones. The starting material was T cells from blood (PBMCs), unsorted or a sorted subset (not recorded which), obtained 2 years after vaccination. The chain employs TRBV4-1 and TRBJ1-5; too little of a D gene remains to name it. The base sequence is TGCGCCAGCAGCCAAGGGTTTGGGTCAACGGAGCCCCAGCATTTT. Its protein product is CASSQGFGSTEPQHF.